A single sample is the source of the 9 T cell receptor beta chains below, sequenced in a study of blood T cell repertoires in COVID-19 (TCRdb year 2020). Library preparation was by the immunoSEQ multiplex PCR assay. What TCRdb holds here is the immuneACCESS table cut down to in-frame rearrangements. Part of the clones is not present; checked against another copy, under half of the missing clones reflect an unresolved V gene, and the others are unexplained. This sample gives more than 150,000 clones in total; around 85% of them show up just once. The biggest ten clones account for approximately 2.4% of the sample. Material: peripheral blood. The receptors come from a woman between 65 and 79 years old with acute or convalescent COVID-19.

The chain recombines TRBV18 with TRBJ2-7, with D perhaps TRBD2 (6 bases). CDR1 and CDR2 from the germline V gene are KGHSH and LQKENI. V was shortened by 5 bases and J by 6 bases, with 17 bases between the two germline ends. The CDR3 runs to 14 residues. CDR3 in DNA: TGTGCCAGCTCATACTATGGGGACTCTTCCGAGCAGTACGTC. This gives the protein CASSYYGDSSEQYV.

The genes are TRBV13 and TRBJ2-1; 8 bases are shared with TRBD2. The germline CDR1 and CDR2 sequences are PRHDT and FYEKMQ (reference sequence). This CDR3 region has 15 residues. The ends lost 5 bases at V and 2 bases at J; junction bases unmatched: 5. The CDR3 coding sequence is TGTGCCAGCAGCCCCACTAGCGGAGCCTACAATGAGCAGTTCTTC. It yields the protein CASSPTSGAYNEQFF.

The chain uses TRBV6-5 and TRBJ2-2, with a possible D match to TRBD1 (8 bases). V was pared by 6 bases and J by 5 bases, with 16 bases between. The CDR3 runs to 15 residues. Per germline, CDR1 MNHEY and CDR2 SVGAGI. This chain's CDR3 is CASSPYRGGTGELFF. The CDR3 coding sequence is TGTGCCAGCAGCCCATACAGGGGGGGAACCGGGGAGCTGTTTTTT.

The chain couples TRBV4-3 to TRBJ1-3, with TRBD1 matching over 7 bases. Germline CDR1 and CDR2: LGHNA and YSLEER. The V gene end was trimmed by 3 bases and the J gene end by 3 bases; junction bases not matched to a gene: 5. The CDR3 covers 15 residues. The CDR3 sequence is CASSQLGTDGNTIYF. In DNA, the CDR3 is TGCGCCAGCAGCCAGCTAGGGACAGATGGAAACACCATATATTTT.

The rearrangement uses TRBV3-1 (or the pseudogene TRBV3-2) and TRBJ1-4, with a tentative D call TRBD1 (6 bases). There are 16 residues in the CDR3. The germline gives CDR1 LGHDT, CDR2 YNNKEL (reference sequence). Between the trimmed V and J ends, which lost 0 bases and 4 bases, there was a span of 12 bases. CDR3 sequence reads: CASSQDNLQGNEKLFF. CDR3 coding DNA: TGTGCCAGCAGCCAAGATAATTTACAGGGTAATGAAAAACTGTTTTTT.

The chain carries TRBV4-1 and TRBJ2-5; the match to TRBD1 covers 7 bases. Germline trimming cut 2 bases from V and 4 bases from J; bases unmatched to any gene: 10. The CDR3 consists of 16 residues. Germline CDR1 is MGHRA and CDR2 is YSYEKL. The CDR3 nucleotides read TGCGCCAGCAGCCAAACCTACAGGGGCCTTGGAGAGACCCAGTACTTC. Amino acid sequence: CASSQTYRGLGETQYF.

This clone was recorded once. This rearrangement joins TRBV2 to TRBJ1-1; TRBD1 matches at 10 bases. The germline gives CDR1 SNHLY, CDR2 FYNNEI. This CDR3 comprises 14 residues. The V segment lost 6 bases and the J segment 7 bases; nucleotides outside the gene matches: 8. CDR3 residues: CASSSWDRGGEAFF. In DNA form, the CDR3 reads TGTGCCAGCAGCTCCTGGGACAGGGGCGGTGAAGCTTTCTTT.

This clone was seen a single time. J is TRBJ1-6 and V is TRBV6-6; weak D call: TRBD1 (5 bases). CDR3 size: 14 residues. Deletions cut 6 bases from V and 3 bases from J, with 9 bases between. The germline gives CDR1 MNHNY, CDR2 SVGAGI (reference sequence). CDR3: CASRHRLYNSPLHF. In nucleotides, the CDR3 is TGTGCCAGCAGGCACAGGCTCTATAATTCACCCCTCCACTTT.

This chain uses TRBV9 with TRBJ2-1; TRBD2 matches at 12 bases. V lost 0 bases, J lost 12 bases, and 7 bases stayed unmatched. The CDR3 has 15 residues. Per the germline V gene, CDR1 is SGDLS and CDR2 is YYNGEE. The CDR3 here is CASSVGSSGGAVQFF. Written as DNA, the CDR3 is TGTGCCAGCAGCGTAGGTTCTAGCGGGGGGGCAGTGCAGTTCTTC.